These 14 T cell receptor beta chains came from one sample sequenced in a study of CD8 T cells in seronegative destructive rheumatoid arthritis. Data came from immunoSEQ multiplex PCR; TCRdb stores just in-frame clones and leaves some out. In the table there are roughly 13,000 clones, around 86% of which are singletons. Sequencing used CD8+ T cells from blood. These receptors were taken from a woman aged 30-55 years with seronegative destructive rheumatoid arthritis.

The chain has TRBV9 and TRBJ2-7, with D tentatively TRBD1 (6 bases). Germline V CDR1 and CDR2: SGDLS, YYNGEE. The CDR3 covers 13 residues. V was clipped by 3 bases and J by 1 base, with 8 bases between them. CDR3: CASSDTGSYEQYF. In DNA, the CDR3 is TGTGCCAGCAGCGACACAGGGTCCTACGAGCAGTACTTC. The variable domain in full, with the rest retrieved from reference TRBV9 and TRBJ2-7, is DSGVTQTPKHLITATGQRVTLRCSPRSGDLSVYWYQQSLDQGLQFLIQYYNGEERAKGNILERFSAQQFPDLHSELNLSSLELGDSALYFCASSDTGSYEQYFGPGTRLTVT.

The genes are TRBV27 and TRBJ2-1; TRBD2 aligns across 11 bases. Losses at the gene ends were 5 bases for V and 4 bases for J; bases not matched to a gene: 4. This CDR3 comprises 15 residues. Germline CDR1 and CDR2: MNHEY and SMNVEV (reference sequence). CDR3 region: CASSLAGGGYNEQFF. The CDR3 bases are TGTGCCAGCAGTCTAGCGGGGGGTGGGTACAATGAGCAGTTCTTC.

This sequence joins TRBV5-4 and TRBJ1-3; no reliable D call. Germline V gene sequence: CDR1 SGHNT, CDR2 YYREEE (reference sequence). The CDR3 is 14 residues long. V dropped 7 bases and J dropped 3 bases, with 14 bases sitting between them. The CDR3 DNA follows: TGTGCCAGCCTCGAGGGCCCCAATGGAAACACCATATATTTT. Translation: CASLEGPNGNTIYF.

The chain is built from TRBV6-1 and TRBJ2-2, with D tentatively TRBD1 (6 bases). Between the trimmed V and J ends, which lost 0 bases and 6 bases, there was a span of 11 bases. Germline V CDR1 and CDR2: MNHNS, SASEGT. The CDR3 is made up of 15 amino acids. The CDR3 nucleotides read TGTGCCAGCAGTGAAGCGTGGGCAGGGGCCGGGGAGCTGTTTTTT. Encoded protein: CASSEAWAGAGELFF.

This clone is a singleton in its sample. The V and J genes are TRBV7-3 and TRBJ2-1; 8 nucleotides agree with TRBD1. Germline CDR1 SGHTA, CDR2 FQGTGA. V was clipped by 5 bases and J by 6 bases; unmatched bases: 15. This CDR3 has 17 residues. The CDR3 DNA sequence: TGTGCCAGCAGCAGATCCTCAGGGGGCGGGGCCTCCAATGAGCAGTTCTTC. It translates to CASSRSSGGGASNEQFF. Drawing the rest from reference TRBV7-3 and TRBJ2-1, the complete variable domain is GAGVSQTPSNKVTEKGKYVELRCDPISGHTALYWYRQSLGQGPEFLIYFQGTGAADDSGLPNDRFFAVRPEGSVSTLKIQRTERGDSAVYLCASSRSSGGGASNEQFFGPGTRLTVL.

This clone was detected once. The V and J genes are TRBV6-6 and TRBJ2-1, with 8 bases identical to TRBD2. V shed 7 bases, J shed 0 bases, and the junction held 5 bases outside the gene matches. CDR3 size: 15 residues. Germline CDR1 MNHNY, CDR2 SVGAGI (reference sequence). The CDR3 protein is CASTTGTSSYNEQFF. The CDR3 nucleotides read TGTGCCAGCACTACCGGGACTAGCTCCTACAATGAGCAGTTCTTC.

The CDR3 loop is CASGFEKGYEQFF. The CDR3 coding sequence is TGTGCTAGTGGTTTTGAAAAGGGGTATGAGCAGTTCTTC. V gene TRBV12-5 combines with J gene TRBJ2-1, with D maybe TRBD1 (5 bases). The CDR3 is made up of 13 amino acids. In germline, CDR1 is LGHNT, CDR2 FRNRAP. The V end was cut by 3 bases, the J end by 8 bases, with 11 bases between.

This chain connects TRBV2 to TRBJ2-2, with D possibly TRBD1 on 6 matching bases. CDR1 and CDR2 (germline): SNHLY, FYNNEI. The germline V and J ends were trimmed by 1 base and 1 base, with 16 bases remaining between them. The CDR3 consists of 18 residues. CDR3 residues: CASSEGGPGQMNTGELFF. The CDR3 nucleotides are TGTGCCAGCAGTGAAGGCGGCCCAGGACAGATGAACACCGGGGAGCTGTTTTTT.

The chain couples TRBV7-9 to TRBJ1-5, with D possibly being TRBD1 (6 bases). The CDR3 totals 17 residues. V shed 6 bases and J shed 0 bases, with 18 bases lying between them. In germline, CDR1 is SEHNR, CDR2 FQNEAQ (reference sequence). The chain's CDR3 is CASRGYRDTDSNQPQHF. In DNA form, the CDR3 reads TGTGCCAGCAGGGGTTACCGGGACACTGATAGCAATCAGCCCCAGCATTTT.

The V call is TRBV7-3, the J call TRBJ1-2; 7 bases map to TRBD1. J gave up 8 bases and V 5 bases, and 8 bases lay outside the gene matches. The CDR3 runs to 13 residues. In germline, CDR1 is SGHTA, CDR2 FQGTGA. CDR3 DNA sequence: TGTGCCAGCAGCCTGACAGGGCTCGAAGGCTACACCTTC. This sequence encodes CASSLTGLEGYTF.

V usage is TRBV7-9 and J usage is TRBJ2-1, with 12 bases identical to TRBD2. This CDR3 has 17 residues. Looked up from germline, CDR1 is SEHNR and CDR2 is FQNEAQ (reference sequence). J lost 5 bases, V lost 4 bases, and 9 bases had no gene match. CDR3 residues: CASSSTALAGGNNEQFF. The CDR3 region has the DNA TGTGCCAGCAGCTCCACCGCACTAGCGGGGGGTAACAATGAGCAGTTCTTC.

The V call is TRBV28, the J call TRBJ1-5; 10 bases agree with TRBD1. The germline CDR1 and CDR2 sequences are MDHEN and SYDVKM. Trimming cost V 3 bases and J 3 bases; bases outside gene matches: 8. The CDR3 has 17 amino acids. Written as DNA, the CDR3 is TGTGCCAGCAGTTTGGGACAGGGGATCGGGTACAATCAGCCCCAGCATTTT. Its translation: CASSLGQGIGYNQPQHF. The full variable domain, in which reference TRBV28 and TRBJ1-5 provide the parts outside the CDR3, is DVKVTQSSRYLVKRTGEKVFLECVQDMDHENMFWYRQDPGLGLRLIYFSYDVKMKEKGDIPEGYSVSREKKERFSLILESASTNQTSMYLCASSLGQGIGYNQPQHFGDGTRLSIL.

The chain combines TRBV7-6 with TRBJ1-4, with a weak D call TRBD1 (6 bases). The V gene lost 5 bases and the J gene lost 14 bases, with 12 bases spanning the gap. CDR3 length: 11 residues. CDR1 and CDR2 (germline): SGHVS, FNYEAQ. The CDR3 here is CASSPGGRLFF. Written as DNA, the CDR3 is TGTGCCAGCAGCCCCGGGGGGCGGCTGTTTTTT. Full variable domain (remainder filled in from reference TRBV7-6 and TRBJ1-4): GAGVSQSPRYKVTKRGQDVALRCDPISGHVSLYWYRQALGQGPEFLTYFNYEAQQDKSGLPNDRFSAERPEGSISTLTIQRTEQRDSAMYRCASSPGGRLFFGSGTQLSVL.

V usage is TRBV5-1 and J usage is TRBJ1-6; possible D gene TRBD1, 5 bases. Per the germline V gene, CDR1 is SGHRS and CDR2 is YFSETQ. CDR3 length equals 18 residues. V lost 4 bases to trimming and J lost 0 bases, with 17 bases between them. The CDR3 DNA follows: TGCGCCAGCAGCAAATCGGGACTTTCGGACTCCTATAATTCACCCCTCCACTTT. It encodes CASSKSGLSDSYNSPLHF.